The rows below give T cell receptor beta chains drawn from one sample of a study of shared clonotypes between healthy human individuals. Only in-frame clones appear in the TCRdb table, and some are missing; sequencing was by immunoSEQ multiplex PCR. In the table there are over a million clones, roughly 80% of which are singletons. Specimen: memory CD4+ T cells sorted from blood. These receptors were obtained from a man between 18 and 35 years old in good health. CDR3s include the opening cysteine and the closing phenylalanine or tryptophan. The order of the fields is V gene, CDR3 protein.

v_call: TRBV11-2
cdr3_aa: CASSLVTGTKQETQYF

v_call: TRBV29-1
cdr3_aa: CSVGGGPGELFF

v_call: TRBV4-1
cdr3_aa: CASSQSGTLQETQYF

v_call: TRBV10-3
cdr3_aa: CAITGGGSGNTIYF

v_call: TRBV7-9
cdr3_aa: CASSLANRGADTQYF

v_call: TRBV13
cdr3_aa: CASSLESPGLGGTGELFF

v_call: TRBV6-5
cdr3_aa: CASSGYRGQEGEAFF

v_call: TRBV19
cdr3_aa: CASSIAGQGNEKLFF

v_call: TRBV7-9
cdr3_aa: CASSSPATQGASNYGYTF

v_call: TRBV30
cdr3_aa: CAWSVPSGDTF

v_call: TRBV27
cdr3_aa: CASSFDTRGNQPQHF

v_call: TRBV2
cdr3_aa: CASSESRDTRKYF

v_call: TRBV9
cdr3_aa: CASSVADRGHEQFF

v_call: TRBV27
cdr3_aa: CASSFRSDNEQFF

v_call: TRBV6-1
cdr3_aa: CASRERQVSPTDTQYF

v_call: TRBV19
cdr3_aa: CASSSHRDRDEAFF

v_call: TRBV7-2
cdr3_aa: CASSLQPGNTIYF

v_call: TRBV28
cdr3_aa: CASSSHGQGWQPQHF

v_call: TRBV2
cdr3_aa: CASSEAGARTDTQYF

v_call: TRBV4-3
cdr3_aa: CASSQGGTALYF

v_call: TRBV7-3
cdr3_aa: CASSNSMNTEAFF

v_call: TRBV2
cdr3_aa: CASTLTSADNEQFF

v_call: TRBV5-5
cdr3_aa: CASSLKGSGAGELFF

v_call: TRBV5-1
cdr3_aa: CASSLDGQTTDTQYF

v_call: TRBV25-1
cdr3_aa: CASSSSGGGFRETQYF

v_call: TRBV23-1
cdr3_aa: CASSQRHRGWYEQYF

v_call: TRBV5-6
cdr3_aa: CASNAISDRGYGYTF

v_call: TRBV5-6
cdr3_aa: CASSLRQVNTGELFF

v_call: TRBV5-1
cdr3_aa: CASSLEGPYEQYF

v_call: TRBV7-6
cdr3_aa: CASSFSPTNEKLFF

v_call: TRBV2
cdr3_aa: CASSEGQPFVGYTF

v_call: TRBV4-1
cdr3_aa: CASSQGRTDGTQYF

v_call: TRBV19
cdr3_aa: CASADGTGARNGYTF

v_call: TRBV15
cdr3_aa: CATSRDLFGSNEQYF

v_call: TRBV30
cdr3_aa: CAWSGGRLAKNIQYF